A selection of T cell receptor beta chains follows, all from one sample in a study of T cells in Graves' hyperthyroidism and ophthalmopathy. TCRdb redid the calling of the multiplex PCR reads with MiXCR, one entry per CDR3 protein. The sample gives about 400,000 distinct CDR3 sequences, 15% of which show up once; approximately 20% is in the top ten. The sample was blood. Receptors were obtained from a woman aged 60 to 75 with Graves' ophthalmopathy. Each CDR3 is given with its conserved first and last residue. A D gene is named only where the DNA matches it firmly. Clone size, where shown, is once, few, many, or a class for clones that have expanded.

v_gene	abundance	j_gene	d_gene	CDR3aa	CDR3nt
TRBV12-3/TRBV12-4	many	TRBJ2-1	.	CASSLVPGPSYNEQFF	TGTGCCAGCAGTTTAGTTCCAGGCCCCTCCTACAATGAGCAGTTCTTC
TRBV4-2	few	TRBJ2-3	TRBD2	CASSQAGGADTQYF	TGTGCCAGCAGCCAAGCGGGAGGGGCAGATACGCAGTATTTT
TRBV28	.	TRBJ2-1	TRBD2	CASGVLAGVNPNEQFF	TGTGCCAGCGGTGTACTAGCGGGAGTCAACCCCAATGAGCAGTTCTTC
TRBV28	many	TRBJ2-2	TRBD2	CASSPRGLAGGSTGELFF	TGTGCCAGCAGCCCCCGGGGGCTAGCGGGAGGTAGCACCGGGGAGCTGTTTTTT
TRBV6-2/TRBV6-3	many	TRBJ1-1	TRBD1	CASTPQGAVTEAFF	TGTGCCAGCACCCCACAGGGGGCCGTCACTGAAGCTTTCTTT
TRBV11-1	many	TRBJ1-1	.	CASSLGGAMKEAFF	TGTGCCAGCAGCTTAGGGGGGGCGATGAAGGAAGCTTTCTTT
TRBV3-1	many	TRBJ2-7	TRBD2	CASSQTSDEQYF	TGTGCCAGCAGCCAGACTAGCGACGAGCAGTACTTC
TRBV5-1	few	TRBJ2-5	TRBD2	CASSLGTGTSMETQYF	TGCGCCAGCAGCTTGGGGACGGGGACTAGCATGGAGACCCAGTACTTC
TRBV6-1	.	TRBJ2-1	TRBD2	CASSEAPGLAYNEQFF	TGTGCCAGCAGTGAAGCGCCGGGACTAGCCTACAATGAGCAGTTCTTC
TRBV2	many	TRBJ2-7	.	CASSRDGGSYEQYF	TGTGCCAGCAGTCGGGACGGTGGCTCCTACGAGCAGTACTTC
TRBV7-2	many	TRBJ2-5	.	CASSLGGVGVAETQYF	TGTGCCAGCAGCTTAGGTGGGGTTGGGGTTGCAGAGACCCAGTACTTC
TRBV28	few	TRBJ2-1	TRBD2	CASSSIAGPNNEQFF	TGTGCCAGCAGTTCCATAGCGGGCCCGAACAATGAGCAGTTCTTC
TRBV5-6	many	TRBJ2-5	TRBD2	CASSLGGGRKTQYF	TGTGCCAGCAGCTTGGGGGGCGGGAGGAAGACCCAGTACTTC
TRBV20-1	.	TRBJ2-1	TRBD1	CSARDHRDRAYNEQFF	TGCAGTGCTAGAGATCATCGGGACAGGGCGTACAATGAGCAGTTCTTC
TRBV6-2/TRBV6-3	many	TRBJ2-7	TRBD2	CASSPLAGSEGEQYF	TGTGCCAGCAGTCCCCTAGCGGGTTCCGAGGGCGAGCAGTACTTC
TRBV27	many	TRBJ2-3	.	CASSLRVADTDTQYF	TGTGCCAGCAGTTTAAGGGTAGCGGACACAGATACGCAGTATTTT
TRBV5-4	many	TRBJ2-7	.	CASSGPGLSSYEQYF	TGTGCCAGCAGCGGGCCGGGACTTTCCTCCTACGAGCAGTACTTC
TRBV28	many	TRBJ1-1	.	CASSLPMLPTGRWNTEAFF	TGTGCCAGCAGTTTACCCATGCTACCAACAGGGCGGTGGAACACTGAAGCTTTCTTT
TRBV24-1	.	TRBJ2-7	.	CATSDPRRPYEQYF	TGTGCCACCAGTGACCCGAGGAGACCCTACGAGCAGTACTTC
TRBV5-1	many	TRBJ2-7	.	CASSLYVAGRPYEQYF	TGCGCCAGCAGCTTGTACGTGGCAGGGAGACCCTACGAGCAGTACTTC
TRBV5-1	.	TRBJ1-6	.	CASSPGQSYNSPLHF	TGCGCCAGCAGCCCCGGACAATCCTATAATTCACCCCTCCACTTT
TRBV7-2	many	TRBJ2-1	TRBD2	CASSLGSGSQYNEQFF	TGTGCCAGCAGCTTAGGCAGCGGGAGCCAGTACAATGAGCAGTTCTTC
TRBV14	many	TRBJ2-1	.	CASSQLRTEQFF	TGTGCCAGCAGCCAACTAAGGACTGAGCAGTTCTTC
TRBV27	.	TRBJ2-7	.	CASSLGPPIFYEQYF	TGTGCCAGCAGTTTAGGGCCGCCAATATTCTACGAGCAGTACTTC
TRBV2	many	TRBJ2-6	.	CASSVGDGANVLTF	TGTGCCAGCAGTGTAGGGGATGGGGCCAACGTCCTGACTTTC
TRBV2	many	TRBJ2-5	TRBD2	CASTGTKQETQYF	TGTGCCAGCACGGGGACTAAACAAGAGACCCAGTACTTC
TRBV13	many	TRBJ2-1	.	CASSLGYPEQFF	TGTGCCAGCAGCTTAGGATACCCTGAGCAGTTCTTC
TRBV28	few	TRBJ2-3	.	CASTSTGSDTQYF	TGTGCCAGCACCTCTACAGGGTCTGATACGCAGTATTTT
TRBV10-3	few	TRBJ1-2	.	CAISELLGSHYGYTF	TGTGCCATCAGTGAGCTGTTAGGGTCCCACTATGGCTACACCTTC
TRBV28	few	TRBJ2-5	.	CATKERAYQETQYF	TGTGCCACTAAGGAAAGAGCGTACCAAGAGACCCAGTACTTC
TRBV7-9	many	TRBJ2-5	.	CASSFGTPGAETQYF	TGTGCCAGCAGCTTTGGGACTCCCGGGGCGGAGACCCAGTACTTC
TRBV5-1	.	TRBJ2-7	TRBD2	CASSLSDRVLAGGNEQYF	TGCGCCAGCAGCTTGTCGGACAGGGTTCTAGCGGGAGGGAACGAGCAGTACTTC
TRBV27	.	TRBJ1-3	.	CASSFSRSGNTIYF	TGTGCCAGCAGTTTCAGCAGGAGCGGAAACACCATATATTTT
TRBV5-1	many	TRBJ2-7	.	CASSLEGEQYF	TGCGCCAGCAGCTTGGAGGGCGAGCAGTACTTC
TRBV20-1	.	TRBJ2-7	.	CSARLLSDEQYF	TGCAGTGCGAGACTCCTATCGGACGAGCAGTACTTC
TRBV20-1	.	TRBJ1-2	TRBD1	CSARGDRAGYGYTF	TGCAGTGCTAGGGGGGACAGGGCCGGCTATGGCTACACCTTC
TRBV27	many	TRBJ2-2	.	CASGSGVANTGELFF	TGTGCCAGCGGTTCGGGAGTCGCGAACACCGGGGAGCTGTTTTTT
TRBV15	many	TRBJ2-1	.	CATSSPAESSYNEQFF	TGTGCCACCAGCAGTCCAGCGGAGAGCTCCTACAATGAGCAGTTCTTC
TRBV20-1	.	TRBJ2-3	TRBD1	CSARVGQGHGTQYF	TGCAGTGCTAGAGTTGGACAGGGCCATGGTACGCAGTATTTT
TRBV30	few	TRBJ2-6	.	CAWSRSGYGAGANVLTF	TGTGCCTGGAGCCGAAGTGGATACGGGGCTGGGGCCAACGTCCTGACTTTC
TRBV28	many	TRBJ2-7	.	CASSLSGGRSSYEQYF	TGTGCCAGCAGTTTATCGGGGGGCCGTAGCTCCTACGAGCAGTACTTC
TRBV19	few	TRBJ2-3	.	CATTPEEGTDTQYF	TGTGCCACCACCCCAGAGGAGGGGACAGATACGCAGTATTTT
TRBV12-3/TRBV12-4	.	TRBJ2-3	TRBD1	CASSGGQVITQYF	TGTGCCAGCAGTGGGGGACAGGTCATTACGCAGTATTTT
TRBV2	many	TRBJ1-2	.	CASNPSGSRGYGYTF	TGTGCCAGCAATCCATCGGGCAGTCGGGGGTATGGCTACACCTTC
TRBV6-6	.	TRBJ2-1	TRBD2	CASSYSAGVAYNEQFF	TGTGCCAGCAGTTACTCCGCGGGAGTGGCCTACAATGAGCAGTTCTTC
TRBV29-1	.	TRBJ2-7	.	CSATVGVYEQYF	TGCAGCGCAACGGTAGGGGTCTACGAGCAGTACTTC
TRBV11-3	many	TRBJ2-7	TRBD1	CASVGTGGSYEQYF	TGTGCCAGCGTAGGGACAGGGGGCTCCTACGAGCAGTACTTC
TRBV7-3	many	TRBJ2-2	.	CASSLNPGLYAGELFF	TGTGCCAGCAGCTTAAATCCGGGACTCTACGCCGGGGAGCTGTTTTTT
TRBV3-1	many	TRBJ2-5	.	CASSQTETQYF	TGTGCCAGCAGCCAAACTGAGACCCAGTACTTC
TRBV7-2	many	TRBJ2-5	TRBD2	CASSPGGLGRGPETQYF	TGTGCCAGCAGCCCAGGAGGCTTGGGGAGGGGCCCAGAGACCCAGTACTTC
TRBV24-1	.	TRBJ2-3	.	CATGVGIIDTQYF	TGTGCCACAGGAGTGGGGATCATAGATACGCAGTATTTT
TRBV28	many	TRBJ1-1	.	CASSQIGGGNTEAFF	TGTGCCAGCAGTCAAATTGGCGGGGGGAACACTGAAGCTTTCTTT
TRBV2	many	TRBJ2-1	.	CASSEGSQGGYNEQFF	TGTGCCAGCAGTGAGGGGTCCCAGGGAGGTTACAATGAGCAGTTCTTC
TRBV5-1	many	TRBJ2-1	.	CASSAQQNNNEQFF	TGCGCCAGCAGCGCCCAGCAGAATAACAATGAGCAGTTCTTC
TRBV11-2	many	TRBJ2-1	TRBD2	CASSGALAGENEQFF	TGTGCCAGCAGCGGGGCCCTAGCGGGAGAGAATGAGCAGTTCTTC
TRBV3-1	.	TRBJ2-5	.	CASSQDGRWGREETQYF	TGTGCCAGCAGCCAAGATGGGAGATGGGGGCGGGAAGAGACCCAGTACTTC
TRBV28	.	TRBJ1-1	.	CASSLMGGGTEAFF	TGTGCCAGCAGTCTAATGGGGGGTGGTACTGAAGCTTTCTTT
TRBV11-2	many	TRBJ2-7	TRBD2	CASSLGVAGTYEQYF	TGTGCCAGCAGCTTAGGCGTAGCGGGAACCTACGAGCAGTACTTC